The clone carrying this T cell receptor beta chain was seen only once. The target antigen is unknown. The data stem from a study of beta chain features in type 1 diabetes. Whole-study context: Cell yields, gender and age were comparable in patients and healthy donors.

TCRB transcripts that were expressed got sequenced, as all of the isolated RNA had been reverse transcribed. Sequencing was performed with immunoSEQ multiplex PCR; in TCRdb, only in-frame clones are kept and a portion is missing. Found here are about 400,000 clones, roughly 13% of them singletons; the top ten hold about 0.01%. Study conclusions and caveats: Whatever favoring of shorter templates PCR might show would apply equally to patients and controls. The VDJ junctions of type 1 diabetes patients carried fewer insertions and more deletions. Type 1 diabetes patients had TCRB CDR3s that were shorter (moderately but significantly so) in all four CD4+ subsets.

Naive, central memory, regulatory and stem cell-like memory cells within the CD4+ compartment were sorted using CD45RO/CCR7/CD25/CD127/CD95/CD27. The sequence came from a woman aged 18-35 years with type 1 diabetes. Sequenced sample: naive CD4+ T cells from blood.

The CDR3 loop reads CASHHRKPQHF. CDR3 sequence (DNA): TGTGCCAGCCATCATAGAAAGCCCCAGCATTTT. The V and J genes are TRBV7-3 and TRBJ1-5; D ambiguous. Germline CDR1 and CDR2: SGHTA and FQGTGA. Trimming cost V 8 bases and J 8 bases, with 10 bases left between them. This CDR3 has 11 residues.